This T cell receptor beta chain was found in a study of PD-L1 blockade in urothelial cancer. On the study more broadly: A median of roughly 150,000 T cells was found in the blood samples.

CDR3 length: 15 residues. The germline gives CDR1 SNHLY, CDR2 FYNNEI. The ends were cut back, 5 bases at V and 2 bases at J, with 15 bases in the middle. Sequenced by immunoSEQ multiplex PCR; TCRdb stores in-frame clones only, minus some. Here the sample spans tens of thousands of clones, roughly 82% being singletons. The time point was: pretreatment peripheral blood. Diagnoses among patients were locally advanced or metastatic urothelial carcinoma. The table lists this clone with a count of one. The TCR comes from a man aged 50-59 years with urothelial cancer. The chain recombines TRBV2 with TRBJ2-5; no clear D. Specimen: PBMCs, collected around atezolizumab (anti-PD-L1) treatment. CDR3 sequence (DNA): TGTGCCAGCAGTCTACAGCCTCTTCCACAAGAGACCCAGTACTTC. Translated: CASSLQPLPQETQYF.